Included here is one T cell receptor (beta chain) sequence, with context. The CDR3 is made up of 16 amino acids. CDR1 and CDR2 (germline): LNHDA, SQIVND (reference sequence). J was trimmed by 4 bases and V by 5 bases; bases with no gene match: 9. The sample comes from a study of T cell responses to AZD1222 COVID-19 vaccine. Profiled with immunoSEQ multiplex PCR; TCRdb holds only in-frame clones, not every one. Of 140,000 to 150,000 clones listed, around 89% are singletons. The clonotype comes from an adult in good health. This chain connects TRBV19 to TRBJ1-3, with 9 bases fitting TRBD1. The sample was peripheral blood, taken on day 0 of AZD1222 vaccination. The CDR3 loop is CASSPGQGRTGNTIYF. DNA for the CDR3: TGTGCCAGTAGTCCGGGACAGGGAAGAACCGGAAACACCATATATTTT.